The entry that follows covers one T cell receptor beta chain sequence. The data stem from a study of control samples from healthy donors and cancer patients. This CDR3 has 13 residues. Trimming at V came to 5 bases and at J to 9 bases, leaving 7 bases not matched to a gene. Only in-frame clones appear in the TCRdb table, and some are missing; sequencing was by immunoSEQ multiplex PCR. The repertoire holds about 170,000 clones, with 90% to 95% as singletons. What was sequenced was blood. The sequence came from a woman aged 18-29 years in good health. The chain has TRBV12-3 or TRBV12-4 and TRBJ2-1, with 7 nucleotides matching TRBD1. CDR3 sequence (DNA): TGTGCCAGCAGTAAGAGACAGGGTGGTGAGCAGTTCTTC. It translates to CASSKRQGGEQFF.